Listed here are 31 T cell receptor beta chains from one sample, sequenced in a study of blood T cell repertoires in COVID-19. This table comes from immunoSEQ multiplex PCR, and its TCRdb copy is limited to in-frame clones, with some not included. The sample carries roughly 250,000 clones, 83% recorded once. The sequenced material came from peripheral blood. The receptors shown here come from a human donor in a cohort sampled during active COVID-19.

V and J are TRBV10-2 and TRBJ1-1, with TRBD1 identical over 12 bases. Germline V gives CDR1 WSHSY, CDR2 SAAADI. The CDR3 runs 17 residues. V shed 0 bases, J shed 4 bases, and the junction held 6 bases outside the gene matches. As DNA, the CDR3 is TGCGCCAGCAGTGAGTCAGTTGGGACAGGGGGCAGCACTGAAGCTTTCTTT. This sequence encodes CASSESVGTGGSTEAFF.

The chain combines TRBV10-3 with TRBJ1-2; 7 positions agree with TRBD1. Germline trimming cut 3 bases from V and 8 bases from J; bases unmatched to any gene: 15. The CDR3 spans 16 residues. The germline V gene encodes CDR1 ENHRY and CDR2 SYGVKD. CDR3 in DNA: TGTGCCATCAGTGAAGGGTCGAGACAGGGACGTGGGGGCTACACCTTC. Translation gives CAISEGSRQGRGGYTF.

The chain's CDR3 is CASSTGVNYGYTF. The CDR3, as DNA: TGTGCCAGCAGCACAGGGGTTAACTATGGCTACACCTTC. The V call is TRBV28, the J call TRBJ1-2, with 7 bases matching TRBD1. The CDR3 length is 13 residues. Trimming took 6 bases from V and 1 from J; bases not matched to a gene: 2. The germline CDR1 and CDR2 sequences are MDHEN and SYDVKM.

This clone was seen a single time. CDR3 in amino acids: CASSLETRLSGLFQETQYF. CDR3 sequence (DNA): TGTGCCAGCAGCTTAGAAACGAGACTTAGCGGACTATTCCAAGAGACCCAGTACTTC. The rearrangement joins TRBV13 to TRBJ2-5; TRBD2 is a possible D gene (6 bases). The V gene lost 1 base and the J gene lost 1 base, with 22 bases spanning the gap. Germline values: CDR1 PRHDT, CDR2 FYEKMQ (reference sequence). The CDR3 runs to 19 residues.

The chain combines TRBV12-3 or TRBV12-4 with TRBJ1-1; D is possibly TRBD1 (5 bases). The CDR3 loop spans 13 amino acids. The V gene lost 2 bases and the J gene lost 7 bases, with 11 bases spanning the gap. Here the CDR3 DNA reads TGTGCCAGCAGTTTACAGGGCAGAAGTGAAGCTTTCTTT. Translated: CASSLQGRSEAFF.

The CDR3 sequence: CASSQGQGTALHF. The CDR3 coding sequence is TGTGCCAGCAGCCAAGGACAGGGGACCGCCCTCCACTTT. The chain has TRBV7-2 and TRBJ1-6, with 9 bases aligning to TRBD1. CDR1 is SGHTA, CDR2 FQGNSA, per germline. J lost 14 bases, V lost 5 bases, and 7 bases had no gene match. The CDR3 length is 13 residues.

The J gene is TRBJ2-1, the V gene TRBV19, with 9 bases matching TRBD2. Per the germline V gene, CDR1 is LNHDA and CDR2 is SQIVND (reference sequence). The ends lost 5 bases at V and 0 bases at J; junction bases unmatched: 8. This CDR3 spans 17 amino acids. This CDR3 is CASSSWTSDRSYNEQFF. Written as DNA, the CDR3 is TGTGCCAGTAGTTCATGGACTAGCGATCGCTCCTACAATGAGCAGTTCTTC.

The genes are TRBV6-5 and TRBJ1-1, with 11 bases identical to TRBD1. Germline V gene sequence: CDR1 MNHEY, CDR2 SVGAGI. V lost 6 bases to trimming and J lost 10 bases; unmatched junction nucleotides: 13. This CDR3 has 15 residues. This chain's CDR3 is CASRDRDRGLIGAFF. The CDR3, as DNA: TGTGCCAGCAGGGACCGGGACAGGGGGTTAATAGGAGCTTTCTTT.

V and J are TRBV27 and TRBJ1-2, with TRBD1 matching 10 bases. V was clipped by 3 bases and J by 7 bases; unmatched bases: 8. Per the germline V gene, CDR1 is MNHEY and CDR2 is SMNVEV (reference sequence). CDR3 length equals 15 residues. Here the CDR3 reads CASSLRQGAHIGYTF. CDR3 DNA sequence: TGTGCCAGCAGTTTGAGACAGGGGGCGCATATTGGCTACACCTTC.

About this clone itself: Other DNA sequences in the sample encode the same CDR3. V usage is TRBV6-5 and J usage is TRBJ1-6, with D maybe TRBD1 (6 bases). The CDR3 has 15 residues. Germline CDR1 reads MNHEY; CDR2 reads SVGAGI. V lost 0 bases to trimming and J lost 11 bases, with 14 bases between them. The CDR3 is CASSYSGGRGAPLHF. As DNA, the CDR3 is TGTGCCAGCAGTTACTCGGGGGGGCGGGGGGCACCCCTCCACTTT.

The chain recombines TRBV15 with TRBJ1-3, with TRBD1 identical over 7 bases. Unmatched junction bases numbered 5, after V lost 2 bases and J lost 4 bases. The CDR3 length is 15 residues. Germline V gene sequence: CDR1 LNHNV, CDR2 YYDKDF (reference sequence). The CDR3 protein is CATSRQGGIGNTIYF. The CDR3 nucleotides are TGTGCCACCAGCAGACAGGGGGGCATCGGAAACACCATATATTTT.

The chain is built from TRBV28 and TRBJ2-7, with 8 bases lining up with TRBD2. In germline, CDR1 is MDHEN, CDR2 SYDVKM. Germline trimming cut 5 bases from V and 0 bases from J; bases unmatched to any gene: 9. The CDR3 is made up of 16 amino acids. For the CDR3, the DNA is TGTGCCAGCAGTAACCCGGGACTAGGGGACTCCTACGAGCAGTACTTC. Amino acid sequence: CASSNPGLGDSYEQYF.

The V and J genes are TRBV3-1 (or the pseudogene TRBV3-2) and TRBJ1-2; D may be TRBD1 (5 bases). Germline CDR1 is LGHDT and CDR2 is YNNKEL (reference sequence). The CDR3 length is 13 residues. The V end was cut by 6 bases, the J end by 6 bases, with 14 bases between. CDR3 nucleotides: TGTGCCAGCAGACGACGGGGGGAAGATGGCTACACCTTC. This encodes CASRRRGEDGYTF.

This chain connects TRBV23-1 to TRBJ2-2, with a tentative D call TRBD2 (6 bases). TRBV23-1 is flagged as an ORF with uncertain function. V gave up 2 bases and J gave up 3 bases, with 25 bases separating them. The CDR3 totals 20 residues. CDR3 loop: CASSQGPGVARDLYTGELFF. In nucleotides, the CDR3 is TGCGCCAGCAGTCAAGGGCCGGGCGTGGCCAGGGACTTGTACACCGGGGAGCTGTTTTTT.

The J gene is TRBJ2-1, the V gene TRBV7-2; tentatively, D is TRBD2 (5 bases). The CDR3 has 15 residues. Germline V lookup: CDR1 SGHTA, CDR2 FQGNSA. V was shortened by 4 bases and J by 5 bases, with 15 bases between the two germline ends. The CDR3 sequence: CASSSEASSNNEQFF. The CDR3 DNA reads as TGTGCCAGCAGCTCCGAGGCTAGCTCTAACAATGAGCAGTTCTTC. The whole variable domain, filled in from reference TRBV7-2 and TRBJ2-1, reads GAGVSQSPSNKVTEKGKDVELRCDPISGHTALYWYRQSLGQGLEFLIYFQGNSAPDKSGLPSDRFSAERTGGSVSTLTIQRTQQEDSAVYLCASSSEASSNNEQFFGPGTRLTVL.

CDR3 in amino acids: CSASLAGAYTF. The CDR3 region has the DNA TGCAGTGCTAGCCTTGCAGGGGCCTACACCTTC. The chain carries TRBV20-1 and TRBJ1-2; possibly TRBD1 for D (6 bases). CDR1 and CDR2 (germline): DFQATT, SNEGSKA (reference sequence). V lost 3 bases, J lost 10 bases, and 12 bases lay in between. CDR3 length equals 11 residues.

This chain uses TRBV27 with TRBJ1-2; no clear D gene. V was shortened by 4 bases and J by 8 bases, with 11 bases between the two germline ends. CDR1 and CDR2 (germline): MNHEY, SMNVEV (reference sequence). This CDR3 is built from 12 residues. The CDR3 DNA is TGTGCCAGCAGTTCAGGAAACGGAGGCTACACCTTC. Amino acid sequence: CASSSGNGGYTF.

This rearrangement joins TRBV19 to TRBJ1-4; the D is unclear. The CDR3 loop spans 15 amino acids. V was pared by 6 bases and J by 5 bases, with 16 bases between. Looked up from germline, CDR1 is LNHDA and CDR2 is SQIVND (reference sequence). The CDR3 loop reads CASRPPGRSNEKLFF. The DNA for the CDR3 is TGTGCCAGTAGACCTCCCGGGAGGAGCAATGAAAAACTGTTTTTT.

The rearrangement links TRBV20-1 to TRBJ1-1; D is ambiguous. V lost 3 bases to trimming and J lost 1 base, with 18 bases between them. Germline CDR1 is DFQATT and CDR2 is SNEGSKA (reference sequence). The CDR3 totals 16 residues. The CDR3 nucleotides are TGCAGTGCTAGTTCCCTTACAGAAGAGGGGAACACTGAAGCTTTCTTT. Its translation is CSASSLTEEGNTEAFF.

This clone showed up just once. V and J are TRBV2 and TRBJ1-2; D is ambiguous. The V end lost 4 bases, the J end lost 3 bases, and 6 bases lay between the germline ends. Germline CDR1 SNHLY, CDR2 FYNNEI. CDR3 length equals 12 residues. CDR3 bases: TGTGCCAGCAGTGGTAACTACTATGGCTACACCTTC. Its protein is CASSGNYYGYTF.

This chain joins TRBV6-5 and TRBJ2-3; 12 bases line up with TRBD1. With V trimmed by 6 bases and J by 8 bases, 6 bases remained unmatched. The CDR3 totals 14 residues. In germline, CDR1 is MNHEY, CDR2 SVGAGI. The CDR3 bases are TGTGCCAGCAGGCCGGGACAGGGGGCGCGTACGCAGTATTTT. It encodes CASRPGQGARTQYF.

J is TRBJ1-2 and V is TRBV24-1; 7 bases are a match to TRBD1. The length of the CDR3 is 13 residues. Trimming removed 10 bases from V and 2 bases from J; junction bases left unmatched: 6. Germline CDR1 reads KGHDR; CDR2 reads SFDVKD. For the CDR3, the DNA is TGTGCCACTTCGGACAGGAAAAACTATGGCTACACCTTC. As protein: CATSDRKNYGYTF.

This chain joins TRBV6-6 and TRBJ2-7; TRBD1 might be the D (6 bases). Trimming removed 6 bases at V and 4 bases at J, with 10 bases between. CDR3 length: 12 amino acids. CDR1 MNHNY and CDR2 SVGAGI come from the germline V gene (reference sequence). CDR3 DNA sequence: TGTGCCAGCAGGTCTACAGGGTACGAGCAGTACTTC. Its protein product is CASRSTGYEQYF.

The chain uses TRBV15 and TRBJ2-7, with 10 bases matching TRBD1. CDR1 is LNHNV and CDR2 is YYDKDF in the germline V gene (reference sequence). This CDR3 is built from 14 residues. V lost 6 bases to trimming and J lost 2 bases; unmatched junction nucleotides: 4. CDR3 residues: CATSRDRGAYEQYF. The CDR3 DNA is TGTGCCACCAGTCGGGACAGGGGAGCCTACGAGCAGTACTTC.

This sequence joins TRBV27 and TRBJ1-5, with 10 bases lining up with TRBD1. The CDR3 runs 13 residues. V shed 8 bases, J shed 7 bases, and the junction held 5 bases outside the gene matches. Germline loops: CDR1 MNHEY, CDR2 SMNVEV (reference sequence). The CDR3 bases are TGTGCCAGCCGCGGGACAGGGGCCCAGCCCCAGCATTTT. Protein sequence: CASRGTGAQPQHF.

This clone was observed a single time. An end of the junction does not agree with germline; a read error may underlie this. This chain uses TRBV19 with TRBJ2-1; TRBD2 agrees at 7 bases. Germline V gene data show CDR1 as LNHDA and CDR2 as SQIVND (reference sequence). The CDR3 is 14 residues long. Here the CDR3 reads CASSMTSSHNEQFF. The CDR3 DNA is TGTGCCAGTAGTATGACTAGCTCCCACAATGAGCAGTTCTTC.

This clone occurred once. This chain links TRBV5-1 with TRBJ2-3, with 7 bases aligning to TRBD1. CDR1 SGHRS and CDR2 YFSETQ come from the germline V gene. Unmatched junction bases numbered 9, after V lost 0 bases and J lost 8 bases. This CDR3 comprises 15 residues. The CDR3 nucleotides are TGCGCCAGCAGCTTGGCGACAGGGCCTGCGGTTACGCAGTATTTT. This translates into CASSLATGPAVTQYF.

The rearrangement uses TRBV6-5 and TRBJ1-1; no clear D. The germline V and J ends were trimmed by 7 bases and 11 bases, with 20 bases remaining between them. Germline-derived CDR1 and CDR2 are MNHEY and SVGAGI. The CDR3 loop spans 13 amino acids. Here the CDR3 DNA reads TGTGCCAGCAACAGTCGGGATCGCTCGGGGGCTTTCTTT. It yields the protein CASNSRDRSGAFF.

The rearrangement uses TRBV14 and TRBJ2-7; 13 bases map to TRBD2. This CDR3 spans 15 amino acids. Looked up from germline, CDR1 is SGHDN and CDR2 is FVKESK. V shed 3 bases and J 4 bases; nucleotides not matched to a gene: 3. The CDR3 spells CASSQATSGRYEQYF. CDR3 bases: TGTGCCAGCAGCCAGGCGACTAGCGGGAGGTACGAGCAGTACTTC.

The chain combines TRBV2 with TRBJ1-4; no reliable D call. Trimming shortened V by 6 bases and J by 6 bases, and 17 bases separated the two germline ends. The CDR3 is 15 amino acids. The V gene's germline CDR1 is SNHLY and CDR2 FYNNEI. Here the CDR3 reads CASRPSGKAHEKLFF. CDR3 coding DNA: TGTGCCAGCAGACCCTCAGGAAAGGCCCATGAAAAACTGTTTTTT.

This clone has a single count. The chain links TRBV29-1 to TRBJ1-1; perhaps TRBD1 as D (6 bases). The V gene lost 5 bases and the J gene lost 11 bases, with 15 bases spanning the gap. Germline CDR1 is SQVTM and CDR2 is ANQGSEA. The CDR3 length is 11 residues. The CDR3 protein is CSVRETGWAFF. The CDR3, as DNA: TGCAGCGTTCGCGAAACAGGGTGGGCTTTCTTT.